This T cell receptor beta chain comes out of a study of molecular identifiers for immune sequencing clone quantification. Trimming at V came to 5 bases and at J to 0 bases, leaving 6 bases not matched to a gene. The CDR3 is 17 amino acids. In preparing bulk TCR libraries, previously described methods and listed TCR primers were used. Each CDR3 protein is one row after TCRdb ran MiXCR on the PCR reads. Of about 40,000 distinct CDR3 sequences in the sample, roughly 22% are singletons; the top ten hold 0.85% to 1%. This clonotype was counted at least ten times. The gene calls are TRBV12-3 or TRBV12-4 and TRBJ2-5; TRBD2 matches 13 bases. This clonotype was obtained from a human donor in good health. Some libraries in this study had Jurkat cell RNA spiked in. Material: naive CD8+ T cells from blood, with Jurkat cell RNA spiked in. Subset denoted: FACS-sorted CD8+CD4-CCR7+CD45RA+ naive T cells. The CDR3 region is CASSTEGLAGDQETQYF. The CDR3 region has the DNA TGTGCCAGCAGTACCGAAGGACTAGCGGGGGACCAAGAGACCCAGTACTTC.